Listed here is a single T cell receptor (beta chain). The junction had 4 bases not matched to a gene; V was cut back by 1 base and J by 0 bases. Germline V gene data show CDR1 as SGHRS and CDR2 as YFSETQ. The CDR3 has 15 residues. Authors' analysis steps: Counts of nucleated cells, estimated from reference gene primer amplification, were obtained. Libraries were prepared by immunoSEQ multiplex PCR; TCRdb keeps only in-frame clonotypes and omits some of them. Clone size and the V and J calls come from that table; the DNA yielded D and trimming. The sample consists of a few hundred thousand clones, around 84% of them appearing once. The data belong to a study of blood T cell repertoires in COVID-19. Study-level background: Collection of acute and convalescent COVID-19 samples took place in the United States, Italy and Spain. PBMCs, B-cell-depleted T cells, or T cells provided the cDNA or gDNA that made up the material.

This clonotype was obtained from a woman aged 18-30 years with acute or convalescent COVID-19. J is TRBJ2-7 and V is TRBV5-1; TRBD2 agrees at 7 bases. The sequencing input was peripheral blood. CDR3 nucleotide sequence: TGCGCCAGCAGCTTGACCAGCGGGGCCTCCTACGAGCAGTACTTC. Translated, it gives CASSLTSGASYEQYF.